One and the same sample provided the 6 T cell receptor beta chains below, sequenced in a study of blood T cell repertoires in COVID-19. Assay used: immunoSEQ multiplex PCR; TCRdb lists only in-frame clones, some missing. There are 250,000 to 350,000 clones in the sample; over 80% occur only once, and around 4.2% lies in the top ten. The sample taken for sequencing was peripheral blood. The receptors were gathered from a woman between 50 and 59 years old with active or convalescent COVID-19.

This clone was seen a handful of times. The CDR3 DNA sequence: TGTGCCAGCAGCCAGTGGGGCCGCAATCAGCCCCAGCATTTT. This translates into CASSQWGRNQPQHF. The rearrangement links TRBV5-4 to TRBJ1-5; tentatively, D is TRBD1 (5 bases). The length of the CDR3 is 14 residues. Deletions cut 4 bases from V and 2 bases from J, with 10 bases between. Per the germline V gene, CDR1 is SGHNT and CDR2 is YYREEE (reference sequence).

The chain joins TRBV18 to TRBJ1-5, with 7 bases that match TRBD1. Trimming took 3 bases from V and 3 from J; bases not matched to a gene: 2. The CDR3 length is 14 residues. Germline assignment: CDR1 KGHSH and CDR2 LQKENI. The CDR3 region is CASSPDRYNQPQHF. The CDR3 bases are TGTGCCAGCTCACCGGACAGGTACAATCAGCCCCAGCATTTT.

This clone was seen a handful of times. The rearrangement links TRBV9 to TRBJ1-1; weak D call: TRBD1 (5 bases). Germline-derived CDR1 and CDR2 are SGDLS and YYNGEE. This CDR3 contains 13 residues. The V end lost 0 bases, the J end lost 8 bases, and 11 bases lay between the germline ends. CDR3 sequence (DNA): TGTGCCAGCAGCGTAGACCAGAACAGGGAAGCTTTCTTT. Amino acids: CASSVDQNREAFF.

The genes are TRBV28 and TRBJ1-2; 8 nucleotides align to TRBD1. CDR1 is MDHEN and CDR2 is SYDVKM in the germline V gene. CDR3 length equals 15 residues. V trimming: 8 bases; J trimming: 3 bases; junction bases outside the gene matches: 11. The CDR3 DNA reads TGTGCCAGCCGCCGCCAAGGACAGGGATACTATGGCTACACCTTC. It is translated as CASRRQGQGYYGYTF.

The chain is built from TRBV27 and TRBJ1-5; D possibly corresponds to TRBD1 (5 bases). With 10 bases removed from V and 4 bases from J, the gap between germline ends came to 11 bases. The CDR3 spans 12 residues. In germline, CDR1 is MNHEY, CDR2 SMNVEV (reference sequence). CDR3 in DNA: TGTGCCACCGGGGGAAGGAATCAGCCCCAGCATTTT. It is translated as CATGGRNQPQHF.

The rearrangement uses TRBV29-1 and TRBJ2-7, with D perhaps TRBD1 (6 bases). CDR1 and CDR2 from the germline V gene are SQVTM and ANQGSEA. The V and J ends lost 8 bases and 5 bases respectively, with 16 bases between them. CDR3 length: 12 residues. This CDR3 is CSYTTTGDEQYF. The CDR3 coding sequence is TGCAGCTATACCACGACAGGCGACGAGCAGTACTTC.